A selection of T cell receptor beta chains follows, all from one sample in a study of blood T cell repertoires in COVID-19. TCRdb keeps only in-frame clones here, not all; method: immunoSEQ multiplex PCR. The sample consists of about 200,000 clones, approximately 81% of them appearing once. The sequencing input was peripheral blood. These receptors all come from a woman of 80 years or more with acute or convalescent COVID-19. Each CDR3 is given with its conserved first and last residue. The order of the fields is CDR3 protein, CDR3 DNA, J gene, clone size, CDR3 length, D gene, V gene. The D gene is left open where the match is weak. Rows may omit the clone size; those that give it use once, few, many or a size class.

CDR3aa: CASSLLETGVTGELFF
CDR3nt: TGTGCCAGCAGCTTATTAGAGACAGGCGTCACCGGGGAGCTGTTTTTT
j_gene: TRBJ2-2
abundance: -
len: 16
d_gene: -
v_gene: TRBV7-9

CDR3aa: CASRQGLAKNIQYF
CDR3nt: TGTGCCAGCCGCCAGGGCTTAGCCAAAAACATTCAGTACTTC
j_gene: TRBJ2-4
abundance: -
len: 14
d_gene: -
v_gene: TRBV7-2

CDR3aa: CATSDPRTGYIQETQYF
CDR3nt: TGTGCCACCAGTGATCCTCGGACAGGGTACATTCAAGAGACCCAGTACTTC
j_gene: TRBJ2-5
abundance: once
len: 17
d_gene: TRBD1
v_gene: TRBV24-1

CDR3aa: CASSLRPAGRSSGNTIYF
CDR3nt: TGTGCCAGCAGCTTAAGGCCCGCAGGCCGGTCCTCTGGAAACACCATATATTTT
j_gene: TRBJ1-3
abundance: -
len: 18
d_gene: -
v_gene: TRBV7-2

CDR3aa: CSATPDSLELFF
CDR3nt: TGCAGCGCCACCCCCGACAGCCTGGAGCTGTTTTTT
j_gene: TRBJ2-2
abundance: once
len: 12
d_gene: -
v_gene: TRBV29-1

CDR3aa: CASSVDPGSGETQYF
CDR3nt: TGTGCCAGCAGCGTAGATCCAGGGTCCGGAGAGACCCAGTACTTC
j_gene: TRBJ2-5
abundance: -
len: 15
d_gene: -
v_gene: TRBV9

CDR3aa: CASSPNFDPYGYTF
CDR3nt: TGTGCCAGCAGCCCGAACTTCGATCCCTATGGCTACACCTTC
j_gene: TRBJ1-2
abundance: -
len: 14
d_gene: -
v_gene: TRBV3-1/TRBV3-2

CDR3aa: CASSFGGVGYTF
CDR3nt: TGCGCCAGCAGCTTCGGAGGCGTTGGCTACACCTTC
j_gene: TRBJ1-2
abundance: -
len: 12
d_gene: -
v_gene: TRBV5-1

CDR3aa: CASSFRFTDTQYF
CDR3nt: TGTGCCAGCAGTTTCCGGTTTACAGATACGCAGTATTTT
j_gene: TRBJ2-3
abundance: once
len: 13
d_gene: -
v_gene: TRBV27

CDR3aa: CASSQDLLSSGISTDTQYF
CDR3nt: TGTGCCAGCAGCCAAGATCTCCTCTCTAGCGGGATATCTACAGATACGCAGTATTTT
j_gene: TRBJ2-3
abundance: -
len: 19
d_gene: TRBD2
v_gene: TRBV3-1/TRBV3-2

CDR3aa: CATSESYSNQPQHF
CDR3nt: TGTGCCACCAGCGAGAGTTACAGCAATCAGCCCCAGCATTTT
j_gene: TRBJ1-5
abundance: -
len: 14
d_gene: -
v_gene: TRBV24-1

CDR3aa: CASRIDPGGDTEAFF
CDR3nt: TGTGCCAGCAGAATAGACCCCGGAGGGGACACTGAAGCTTTCTTT
j_gene: TRBJ1-1
abundance: -
len: 15
d_gene: -
v_gene: TRBV7-9

CDR3aa: CASSDRTGTYGYTF
CDR3nt: TGTGCCAGTAGCGACCGGACAGGAACCTATGGCTACACCTTC
j_gene: TRBJ1-2
abundance: -
len: 14
d_gene: TRBD1
v_gene: TRBV19

CDR3aa: CASSQVGGMGYEQYF
CDR3nt: TGTGCCAGCAGCCAAGTCGGGGGGATGGGTTACGAGCAGTACTTC
j_gene: TRBJ2-7
abundance: many
len: 15
d_gene: TRBD2
v_gene: TRBV7-2

CDR3aa: CASSFGAGGTEAFF
CDR3nt: TGCGCCAGCAGCTTTGGGGCGGGGGGCACTGAAGCTTTCTTT
j_gene: TRBJ1-1
abundance: -
len: 14
d_gene: -
v_gene: TRBV5-1

CDR3aa: CASSYKGSGAFF
CDR3nt: TGTGCCAGCAGTTACAAAGGTTCCGGGGCTTTCTTT
j_gene: TRBJ1-1
abundance: -
len: 12
d_gene: -
v_gene: TRBV6-2/TRBV6-3

CDR3aa: CASSLAGSGANVLTF
CDR3nt: TGCGCCAGCAGCTTGGCAGGGTCAGGGGCCAACGTCCTGACTTTC
j_gene: TRBJ2-6
abundance: -
len: 15
d_gene: -
v_gene: TRBV5-1

CDR3aa: CASSLLQGAQTDTQYF
CDR3nt: TGTGCCAGCAGCTTATTACAGGGGGCGCAGACAGATACGCAGTATTTT
j_gene: TRBJ2-3
abundance: -
len: 16
d_gene: TRBD1
v_gene: TRBV11-2

CDR3aa: CASSQDLGTVYQPQHF
CDR3nt: TGCGCCAGCAGCCAAGATTTAGGGACAGTGTATCAGCCCCAGCATTTT
j_gene: TRBJ1-5
abundance: -
len: 16
d_gene: TRBD1
v_gene: TRBV4-3

CDR3aa: CASSQDQGTGGANYGYTF
CDR3nt: TGTGCCAGCAGCCAAGATCAGGGGACAGGGGGGGCTAACTATGGCTACACCTTC
j_gene: TRBJ1-2
abundance: -
len: 18
d_gene: TRBD1
v_gene: TRBV14

CDR3aa: CASSFYRVSTPIHNEQFF
CDR3nt: TGTGCCAGCAGCTTTTACAGGGTGTCTACCCCCATCCACAATGAGCAGTTCTTC
j_gene: TRBJ2-1
abundance: once
len: 18
d_gene: -
v_gene: TRBV7-8

CDR3aa: CASSQVIRGAGANVLTF
CDR3nt: TGCGCCAGCAGCCAAGTAATTAGGGGTGCTGGGGCCAACGTCCTGACTTTC
j_gene: TRBJ2-6
abundance: -
len: 17
d_gene: -
v_gene: TRBV4-3

CDR3aa: CASSFFSGRDNEQFF
CDR3nt: TGTGCCAGCAGCTTCTTTAGCGGGAGGGATAATGAGCAGTTCTTC
j_gene: TRBJ2-1
abundance: -
len: 15
d_gene: TRBD2
v_gene: TRBV5-4

CDR3aa: CASSASGQGGRAFF
CDR3nt: TGTGCCAGCAGCGCCAGTGGACAGGGGGGCAGAGCTTTCTTT
j_gene: TRBJ1-1
abundance: -
len: 14
d_gene: TRBD1
v_gene: TRBV11-3

CDR3aa: CATQDQGMQPQHF
CDR3nt: TGTGCCACCCAAGACCAGGGGATGCAGCCCCAGCATTTT
j_gene: TRBJ1-5
abundance: -
len: 13
d_gene: -
v_gene: TRBV19

CDR3aa: CASSQPGTGKETQYF
CDR3nt: TGTGCCAGCAGCCAACCCGGGACAGGTAAAGAGACCCAGTACTTC
j_gene: TRBJ2-5
abundance: -
len: 15
d_gene: TRBD1
v_gene: TRBV3-1/TRBV3-2

CDR3aa: CASSLKAGETQYF
CDR3nt: TGTGCCAGCAGCTTAAAAGCGGGAGAGACCCAGTACTTC
j_gene: TRBJ2-5
abundance: -
len: 13
d_gene: -
v_gene: TRBV7-9

CDR3aa: CASRFTGTGHQETQYF
CDR3nt: TGCGCCAGCAGATTTACCGGGACAGGACATCAAGAGACCCAGTACTTC
j_gene: TRBJ2-5
abundance: -
len: 16
d_gene: TRBD1
v_gene: TRBV5-1